Below, 13 T cell receptor beta chains from the same sample are listed, as sequenced in a study of T cell responses to AZD1222 COVID-19 vaccine. The method was immunoSEQ multiplex PCR; TCRdb's version includes in-frame clones alone and lacks a portion of them. There are about 53,000 clones in the sample; approximately 84% occur only once, and roughly 30% lies in the top ten. The sample was peripheral blood, taken on day 0 of AZD1222 vaccination. The receptors here all came from an adult in good health.

This clone was observed a single time. The chain joins TRBV5-5 to TRBJ2-7, with D possibly TRBD2 on 6 matching bases. The germline V and J ends were trimmed by 1 base and 6 bases, with 17 bases remaining between them. CDR1 and CDR2 from the germline V gene are SGHKS and YYEKEE (reference sequence). CDR3 length equals 15 residues. This chain's CDR3 is CASSLKGPISGEQYF. CDR3 nucleotide sequence: TGTGCCAGCAGCTTGAAGGGACCTATTAGCGGCGAGCAGTACTTC.

The chain has TRBV25-1 and TRBJ1-6, with TRBD1 matching over 9 bases. V trimming: 7 bases; J trimming: 10 bases; junction bases outside the gene matches: 5. The germline CDR1 and CDR2 sequences are MGHDK and SYGVNS. This CDR3 spans 13 amino acids. CDR3 loop: CASTWDRESPLHF. The CDR3 nucleotides are TGTGCCAGCACTTGGGACAGGGAATCACCCCTCCACTTT.

The rearrangement uses TRBV10-3 and TRBJ1-2, with D hard to call. The CDR3 runs to 13 residues. Germline CDR1 and CDR2: ENHRY and SYGVKD. Trimming removed 0 bases from V and 8 bases from J, with 10 bases in between. The CDR3 sequence is CAISESSVGGYTF. CDR3 sequence (DNA): TGTGCCATCAGTGAGTCATCGGTGGGGGGCTACACCTTC.

Comment on this clone: Other DNA sequences of this sample code for an identical CDR3. This chain joins TRBV3-1 (or the pseudogene TRBV3-2) and TRBJ2-3; D unclear. Germline values: CDR1 LGHDT, CDR2 YNNKEL (reference sequence). The CDR3 consists of 14 residues. Trimming shortened V by 0 bases and J by 1 base, and 5 bases separated the two germline ends. CDR3: CASSQDVGTDTQYF. In nucleotides, the CDR3 is TGTGCCAGCAGCCAAGATGTCGGCACAGATACGCAGTATTTT.

The chain has TRBV7-2 and TRBJ1-3; no clear D gene. Germline V gene sequence: CDR1 SGHTA, CDR2 FQGNSA. The length of the CDR3 is 15 residues. V lost 6 bases, J lost 4 bases, and 16 bases lay in between. The CDR3 is CASSLDRNRGNTIYF. DNA of the CDR3: TGTGCCAGCAGTCTTGATCGGAATAGGGGAAACACCATATATTTT.

The chain's CDR3 is CASSLGDRSKGKLFF. The CDR3 coding sequence is TGTGCCAGCAGCTTGGGTGACAGGAGCAAGGGAAAACTGTTTTTT. The chain uses TRBV5-4 and TRBJ1-4; a possible D gene is TRBD1 (6 bases). Germline CDR1 SGHNT, CDR2 YYREEE (reference sequence). The CDR3 totals 15 residues. V was cut by 0 bases and J by 10 bases, with 16 bases left in between.

The chain carries TRBV4-3 and TRBJ2-1; possible D gene TRBD2, 6 bases. Trimming took 3 bases from V and 6 from J, leaving 27 bases between them. Germline V CDR1 and CDR2: LGHNA, YSLEER. The CDR3 totals 19 residues. CDR3 nucleotide sequence: TGCGCCAGCAGCCACCCCCCCGGGAGTAGGAGGGGTGAAGGCAATGAGCAGTTCTTC. Translating gives CASSHPPGSRRGEGNEQFF.

V and J are TRBV7-3 and TRBJ2-6; possibly TRBD2 for D (6 bases). Per germline, CDR1 SGHTA and CDR2 FQGTGA. The germline V and J ends were trimmed by 4 bases and 1 base, with 14 bases remaining between them. This CDR3 is built from 17 residues. In DNA, the CDR3 is TGTGCCAGCAGCTCACGGGGACGGGAGTCTGGGGCCAACGTCCTGACTTTC. Its protein product is CASSSRGRESGANVLTF.

The rearrangement uses TRBV6-5 and TRBJ1-2, with 7 bases fitting TRBD1. Germline CDR1 reads MNHEY; CDR2 reads SVGAGI. The J segment lost 4 bases and the V segment lost 6 bases, leaving 8 bases of the junction unmatched. The CDR3 is 14 residues long. The CDR3: CASRRQGGLYGYTF. Here the CDR3 DNA reads TGTGCCAGCAGACGGCAGGGGGGCCTCTATGGCTACACCTTC.

The chain employs TRBV18 and TRBJ1-2; TRBD1 matches 10 bases. V trimming: 6 bases; J trimming: 6 bases; junction bases outside the gene matches: 4. The CDR3 sequence is 13 residues long. CDR1 is KGHSH and CDR2 is LQKENI in the germline V gene. CDR3 region: CASSQGTGDGYTF. CDR3 nucleotides: TGTGCCAGCTCCCAGGGGACAGGGGATGGCTACACCTTC.

V gene TRBV23-1 combines with J gene TRBJ2-1; TRBD1 matches 7 bases. TRBV23-1 is given ORF status, its function remaining uncertain. V lost 6 bases to trimming and J lost 7 bases; unmatched junction nucleotides: 6. The CDR3 totals 13 residues. The CDR3 nucleotides read TGCGCCAGCAGAGGCAGGGGGTCGAATGAGCAGTTCTTC. It is translated as CASRGRGSNEQFF.

J is TRBJ1-1 and V is TRBV11-3; D unresolved. This CDR3 contains 14 residues. Germline CDR1 and CDR2: SGHNT and YENEEA. Trimming cost V 0 bases and J 6 bases, with 11 bases left between them. CDR3 loop: CASSLDSTISEAFF. CDR3 nucleotides: TGTGCCAGCAGCTTAGACTCCACAATTTCTGAAGCTTTCTTT.

The J gene is TRBJ2-7, the V gene TRBV2, with 7 bases lining up with TRBD1. V dropped 4 bases and J dropped 3; count of bases not matched to a gene: 6. Germline V gives CDR1 SNHLY, CDR2 FYNNEI. This CDR3 has 14 amino acids. The CDR3 DNA follows: TGTGCCAGCAGTGCGACAGGGCGAAACTACGAGCAGTACTTC. Translation: CASSATGRNYEQYF.